A selection of T cell receptor beta chains follows, all from one sample in a study of technical replicates of blood from several donors. TCRdb's table, derived via immunoSEQ multiplex PCR, lists solely in-frame clones and lacks some. This sample has 85,000 to 100,000 clones, with approximately 94% found just once. What was sequenced was T cells isolated from PBMCs. The receptors were sampled from a human donor in good health. Each CDR3 is given with its conserved first and last residue. A D gene is named only where the DNA matches it firmly. A clone size is listed for some rows: how often the clone was seen (once, few, many), or a class if it is expanded.

clone size	V gene	D gene	J gene	CDR3 protein	CDR3 DNA
-	TRBV5-4	TRBD1	TRBJ2-7	CASSFTSGTAYEQYF	TGTGCCAGCAGCTTTACCTCCGGGACAGCCTACGAGCAGTACTTC
-	TRBV27	-	TRBJ1-1	CASRVVGEGTEAFF	TGTGCCAGCAGAGTAGTAGGGGAGGGCACTGAAGCTTTCTTT
-	TRBV28	-	TRBJ2-4	CASSYGAAKNIQYF	TGTGCCAGCAGCTATGGGGCAGCAAAAAACATTCAGTACTTC
-	TRBV7-8	-	TRBJ2-1	CASSLGGPSYNEQFF	TGTGCCAGCAGCTTAGGGGGGCCTTCCTACAATGAGCAGTTCTTC
-	TRBV19	-	TRBJ1-5	CATRANREYSNQPQHF	TGTGCTACTAGGGCAAACAGGGAATATAGCAATCAGCCCCAGCATTTT
-	TRBV19	-	TRBJ2-5	CASSIGISQETQYF	TGTGCCAGTAGTATTGGCATATCCCAAGAGACCCAGTACTTC
-	TRBV11-2	-	TRBJ2-1	CASSLDRVHATEQFF	TGTGCCAGCAGCTTAGATCGAGTCCACGCCACCGAGCAGTTCTTC
-	TRBV6-5	-	TRBJ2-1	CASSYTGYNEQFF	TGTGCCAGCAGTTACACCGGGTACAATGAGCAGTTCTTC
-	TRBV6-1	-	TRBJ1-5	CASSARRGGNQPQHF	TGTGCCAGCAGTGCCCGGCGTGGAGGGAATCAGCCCCAGCATTTT
once	TRBV29-1	TRBD2	TRBJ2-5	CSVEWTSVGKTQYF	TGCAGCGTTGAATGGACTAGCGTAGGAAAGACCCAGTACTTC
-	TRBV12-2	-	TRBJ2-1	CASRLGQSSSYNEQFF	TGTGCAAGTCGCTTAGGACAGTCCAGCTCCTACAATGAGCAGTTCTTC
-	TRBV7-8	TRBD1	TRBJ2-5	CASSRAGQAIQETQYF	TGTGCCAGCAGCCGTGCTGGACAGGCCATCCAAGAGACCCAGTACTTC
-	TRBV7-6	TRBD1	TRBJ2-5	CASSLQVGGGETQYF	TGTGCCAGCAGCTTACAAGTAGGGGGCGGGGAGACCCAGTACTTC
once	TRBV19	-	TRBJ2-4	CASRPIGTPGAKNIQYF	TGTGCCAGTCGACCTATCGGGACTCCAGGGGCCAAAAACATTCAGTACTTC
-	TRBV2	-	TRBJ1-5	CASSGVSGPPQHF	TGTGCCAGCAGTGGAGTTTCGGGTCCGCCCCAGCATTTT
-	TRBV9	TRBD1	TRBJ2-2	CASSGGTGPNTGELFF	TGTGCCAGCAGCGGGGGGACAGGGCCGAACACCGGGGAGCTGTTTTTT
once	TRBV7-9	-	TRBJ1-2	CASSPITTTGNGYTF	TGTGCCAGCAGCCCTATTACCACAACAGGGAATGGCTACACCTTC
-	TRBV5-8	TRBD2	TRBJ2-7	CASRKERGGLYEQYF	TGTGCCAGCAGGAAAGAGCGGGGGGGACTTTACGAGCAGTACTTC
-	TRBV7-9	-	TRBJ2-7	CASSVGDEQYF	TGTGCCAGCAGCGTCGGGGACGAGCAGTACTTC
once	TRBV7-2	TRBD1	TRBJ2-3	CASSSTGGAGPTDTQYF	TGTGCCAGCAGCTCAACAGGGGGCGCGGGCCCTACAGATACGCAGTATTTT
-	TRBV5-1	TRBD1	TRBJ1-4	CASSLGTGSNEKLFF	TGCGCCAGCAGTCTCGGGACAGGGTCTAATGAAAAACTGTTTTTT
-	TRBV28	TRBD2	TRBJ2-7	CASTYTVGLAGVGRSYEQYF	TGTGCCAGCACCTATACCGTCGGACTAGCGGGAGTGGGTAGAAGCTACGAGCAGTACTTC
-	TRBV29-1	-	TRBJ1-1	CSVRGSEAFF	TGCAGCGTTCGGGGGTCTGAAGCTTTCTTT
-	TRBV18	TRBD1	TRBJ1-6	CASSITGTGEGSPLHF	TGTGCCAGCTCAATTACCGGGACAGGGGAAGGTTCACCCCTCCACTTT
-	TRBV6-1	TRBD1	TRBJ2-7	CAITDRESYEQYF	TGTGCCATCACGGACAGGGAATCCTACGAGCAGTACTTC
-	TRBV5-1	-	TRBJ1-2	CASSTREGRSHGYTF	TGCGCCAGCAGCACCAGGGAGGGGCGATCCCATGGCTACACCTTC
-	TRBV19	TRBD1	TRBJ2-3	CASSRGPGQAPTYTDTQYF	TGTGCCAGTAGTAGGGGACCGGGACAGGCCCCTACCTACACAGATACGCAGTATTTT
-	TRBV4-2	TRBD2	TRBJ2-7	CASSQGLVSGRAPSSSYEQYF	TGTGCCAGCAGCCAAGGTCTAGTTAGCGGGAGGGCCCCATCGAGCTCCTACGAGCAGTACTTC
-	TRBV6-6	TRBD2	TRBJ2-3	CASSTSSGGITDTQYF	TGTGCCAGCAGTACCTCAAGCGGGGGGATCACAGATACGCAGTATTTT
-	TRBV28	TRBD2	TRBJ2-1	CASSTRRETDEQFF	TGTGCCAGCAGCACGAGGCGGGAGACCGATGAGCAGTTCTTC
-	TRBV6-5	TRBD1	TRBJ1-2	CASRGQGAIGYGYTF	TGTGCCAGCCGGGGACAGGGGGCGATTGGCTATGGCTACACCTTC